The 3 T cell receptor beta chains presented below share a single source sample, sequenced in a study of identifying expanded T cells in peripheral blood. Produced via immunoSEQ multiplex PCR; TCRdb's table is partial and in-frame only. Of approximately 100,000 clones listed, roughly 87% are singletons. Sequences were obtained from blood. The source of these receptors is a person between 18 and 70 years old in good health.

This clone was recorded a few times. V is TRBV19 and J is TRBJ1-2, with no clear D. CDR1 and CDR2 from the germline V gene are LNHDA and SQIVND (reference sequence). V was shortened by 6 bases and J by 3 bases, with 17 bases between the two germline ends. CDR3 length: 15 amino acids. The CDR3 loop reads CASRPAGAVHYGYTF. The CDR3 bases are TGTGCCAGTAGGCCCGCAGGAGCGGTACACTATGGCTACACCTTC.

The chain has TRBV6-1 and TRBJ1-4; D remains ambiguous. Trimming stripped 6 bases from V and 3 bases from J, with 11 bases between. Per germline, CDR1 MNHNS and CDR2 SASEGT. This CDR3 has 14 amino acids. CDR3 sequence reads: CASRKSAANEKLFF. The CDR3 DNA sequence: TGTGCCAGCAGAAAGTCGGCGGCTAATGAAAAACTGTTTTTT.

The chain has TRBV9 and TRBJ1-4, with 9 bases identical to TRBD1. The CDR3 is 17 amino acids. Trimming at V came to 0 bases and at J to 8 bases, leaving 11 bases not matched to a gene. The germline gives CDR1 SGDLS, CDR2 YYNGEE. The CDR3, as DNA: TGTGCCAGCAGCGTAGGAATTTGGGACAGGGCGCCCGAAAAACTGTTTTTT. It yields the protein CASSVGIWDRAPEKLFF.